The sequence of this T cell receptor (beta chain) was determined in a study of cytomegalovirus exposure and HLA in healthy donors. Overall study context: An early release of data contained approximately 80 million unique TCRs, which came from HLA-typed donors. Points from the study as a whole: Highly shared sequence variants in one cluster were likely a sequencing artifact. TCR beta chains numbering more than 150 were designated cytomegalovirus-associated.

To note about this clone: Its target is not known.

Primers: 60 Vbeta forward and 13 Jbeta reverse. Original processing notes: Later, 80 million or so unique TCR beta chains were counted in an analysis, and about 10 million of them were shared. Sequencing used immunoSEQ multiplex PCR; TCRdb keeps in-frame clones, though not all of them. V, J and clone size are those of that table, while D and trimming were read from the DNA. The sample holds about 76,000 clones, around 84% seen once. Germline V lookup: CDR1 MDHEN, CDR2 SYDVKM. CDR3 length: 16 residues. J was trimmed by 6 bases and V by 6 bases; bases with no gene match: 14. This TCR derives from a woman aged 40-49 years in good health and CMV-seropositive. Sequencing was carried out using PBMCs. The rearrangement links TRBV28 to TRBJ1-2; 9 bases map to TRBD1. CDR3 DNA: TGTGCCAGCAGCCCCGGGACAGGGTCCTATTTGAATGGCTACACCTTC. Its protein is CASSPGTGSYLNGYTF.